The 10 T cell receptor beta chains below all came from one sample that was sequenced in a study of blood T cell repertoires in COVID-19. Data came from immunoSEQ multiplex PCR; TCRdb stores just in-frame clones and leaves some out. This sample carries under 250,000 clones, under 90% of them seen once, and the ten largest clones take approximately 1.7%. Sequencing input: PBMCs or T cells enriched from blood (not recorded which). The receptors here all came from a middle-aged man who had recovered from COVID-19.

The CDR3 DNA follows: TGCGCCAGCAGCCCCCGCAGGGGATCCTACAATGAGCAGTTCTTC. Its protein product is CASSPRRGSYNEQFF. The chain combines TRBV4-1 with TRBJ2-1, with D possibly TRBD1 on 6 matching bases. V was cut by 4 bases and J by 1 base, with 11 bases left in between. The CDR3 sequence is 15 residues long. Germline assignment: CDR1 MGHRA and CDR2 YSYEKL.

The gene calls are TRBV7-2 and TRBJ1-6, with a weak D call TRBD1 (6 bases). The germline V and J ends were trimmed by 3 bases and 7 bases, with 22 bases remaining between them. Germline V gene lookup returns CDR1 SGHTA and CDR2 FQGNSA. The CDR3 is 18 residues long. As DNA, the CDR3 is TGTGCCAGCAGCTTCTACAACAGGGTCCTAAAGCCCAATTCACCCCTCCACTTT. Translating it yields CASSFYNRVLKPNSPLHF.

The V gene is TRBV10-3, the J gene TRBJ1-1; D unclear. V was shortened by 6 bases and J by 3 bases, with 14 bases between the two germline ends. The CDR3 extends over 14 amino acids. Germline V CDR1 and CDR2: ENHRY, SYGVKD. This CDR3 reads CAIRANGEDTEAFF. The DNA for the CDR3 is TGTGCCATCAGGGCAAACGGGGAAGACACTGAAGCTTTCTTT.

The CDR3 reads CASSPIGGQASYGYTF. For the CDR3, the DNA is TGTGCCAGCAGTCCCATAGGGGGACAGGCAAGTTATGGCTACACCTTC. The gene calls are TRBV27 and TRBJ1-2; 8 nucleotides align to TRBD1. Germline CDR1 MNHEY, CDR2 SMNVEV (reference sequence). There are 16 residues in the CDR3. With 5 bases clipped from V and 5 bases from J, the junction kept 13 bases outside the gene matches.

The chain links TRBV7-8 to TRBJ1-2; 8 bases agree with TRBD1. Trimming cost V 5 bases and J 7 bases; bases outside gene matches: 12. Germline V lookup: CDR1 SGHVS, CDR2 FQNEAQ. This CDR3 comprises 15 residues. CDR3 coding DNA: TGTGCCAGCAGCCTAAAGGACAGGGCAACGCTTGGCTACACCTTC. It encodes CASSLKDRATLGYTF.

The chain joins TRBV19 to TRBJ2-5; the match to TRBD2 covers 10 bases. V was pared by 4 bases and J by 4 bases, with 9 bases of the junction left unmatched. Per the germline V gene, CDR1 is LNHDA and CDR2 is SQIVND (reference sequence). The CDR3 spans 16 residues. The CDR3 DNA reads TGTGCCAGTAGTAACCCCAGCGGGGGGGCCTTAGAGACCCAGTACTTC. Encoded protein: CASSNPSGGALETQYF.

This rearrangement joins TRBV19 to TRBJ1-6, with 11 bases aligning to TRBD1. Germline CDR1 is LNHDA and CDR2 is SQIVND (reference sequence). The J segment lost 2 bases and the V segment lost 5 bases, leaving 8 bases of the junction unmatched. This CDR3 contains 18 residues. CDR3 sequence reads: CASSSPPGQGAYNSPLHF. The CDR3 region has the DNA TGTGCCAGTAGTTCCCCCCCGGGACAGGGGGCCTATAATTCACCCCTCCACTTT.

This chain uses TRBV5-1 with TRBJ2-3; 10 bases are shared with TRBD2. The CDR3 has 16 amino acids. V shed 3 bases and J 0 bases; nucleotides not matched to a gene: 4. Germline loops: CDR1 SGHRS, CDR2 YFSETQ. The CDR3 nucleotides read TGCGCCAGCAGCTCGAAGACTAGCGGGAGCACAGATACGCAGTATTTT. Its protein product is CASSSKTSGSTDTQYF.

The CDR3 region has the DNA TGTGCCACCAGGGGGAGCTCCTACAATGAGCAGTTCTTC. It encodes CATRGSSYNEQFF. The chain links TRBV24-1 to TRBJ2-1; tentatively, D is TRBD2 (5 bases). V gave up 7 bases and J gave up 0 bases, with 6 bases separating them. This CDR3 has 13 amino acids. The germline gives CDR1 KGHDR, CDR2 SFDVKD.

The chain joins TRBV2 to TRBJ1-1; the D is unclear. The CDR3 has 11 residues. V was shortened by 8 bases and J by 5 bases, with 9 bases between the two germline ends. CDR1 and CDR2 (germline): SNHLY, FYNNEI. The CDR3 sequence: CASARETEAFF. The CDR3 DNA is TGTGCCAGCGCTCGGGAGACTGAAGCTTTCTTT.